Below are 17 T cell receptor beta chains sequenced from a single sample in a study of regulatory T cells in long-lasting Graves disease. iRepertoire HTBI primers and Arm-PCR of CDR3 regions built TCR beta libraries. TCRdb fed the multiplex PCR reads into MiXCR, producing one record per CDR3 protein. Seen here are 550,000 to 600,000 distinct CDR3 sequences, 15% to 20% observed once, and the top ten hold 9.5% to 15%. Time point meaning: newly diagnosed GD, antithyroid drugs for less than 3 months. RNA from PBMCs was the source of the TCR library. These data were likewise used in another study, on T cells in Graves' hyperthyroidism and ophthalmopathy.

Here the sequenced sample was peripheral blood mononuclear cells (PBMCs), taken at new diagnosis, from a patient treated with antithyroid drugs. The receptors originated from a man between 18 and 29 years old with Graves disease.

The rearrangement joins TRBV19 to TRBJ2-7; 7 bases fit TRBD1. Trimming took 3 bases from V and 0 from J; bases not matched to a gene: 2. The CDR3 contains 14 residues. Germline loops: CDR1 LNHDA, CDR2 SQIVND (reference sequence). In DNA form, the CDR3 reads TGTGCCAGTAGTATTGGGACAGCCTCCTACGAGCAGTACTTC. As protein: CASSIGTASYEQYF.

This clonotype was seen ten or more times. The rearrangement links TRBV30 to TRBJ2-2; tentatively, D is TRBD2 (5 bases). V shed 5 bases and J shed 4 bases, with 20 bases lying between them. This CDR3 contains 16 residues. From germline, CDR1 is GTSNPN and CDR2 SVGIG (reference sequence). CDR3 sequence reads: CAWCLAWARGTGELFF. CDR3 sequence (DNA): TGTGCCTGGTGTCTGGCATGGGCCCGGGGCACCGGGGAGCTGTTTTTT.

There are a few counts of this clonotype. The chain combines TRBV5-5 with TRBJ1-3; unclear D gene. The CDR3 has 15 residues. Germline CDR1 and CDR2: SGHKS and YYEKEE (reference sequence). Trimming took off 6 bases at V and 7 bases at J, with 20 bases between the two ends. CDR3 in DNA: TGTGCCAGCACAAAGGGAGGCAACCTTGGGAACACCATATATTTT. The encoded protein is CASTKGGNLGNTIYF.

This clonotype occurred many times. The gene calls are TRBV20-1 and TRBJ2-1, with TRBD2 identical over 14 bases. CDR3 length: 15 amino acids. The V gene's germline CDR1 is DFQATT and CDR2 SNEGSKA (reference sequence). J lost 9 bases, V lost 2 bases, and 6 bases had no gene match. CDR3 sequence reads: CSARPTSGRAGEQFF. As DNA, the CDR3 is TGCAGTGCTAGACCGACTAGCGGGAGGGCCGGTGAGCAGTTCTTC.

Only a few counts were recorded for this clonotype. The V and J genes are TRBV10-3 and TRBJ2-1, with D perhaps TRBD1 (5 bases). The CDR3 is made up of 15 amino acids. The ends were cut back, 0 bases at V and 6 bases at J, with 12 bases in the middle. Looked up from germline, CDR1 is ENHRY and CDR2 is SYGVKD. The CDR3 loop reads CAISESGYRINEQFF. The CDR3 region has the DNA TGTGCCATCAGTGAGTCCGGGTACAGGATCAATGAGCAGTTCTTC.

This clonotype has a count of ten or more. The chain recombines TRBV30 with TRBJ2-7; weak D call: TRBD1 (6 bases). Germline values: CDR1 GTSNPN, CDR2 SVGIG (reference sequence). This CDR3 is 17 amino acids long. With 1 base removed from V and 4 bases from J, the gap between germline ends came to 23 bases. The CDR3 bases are TGTGCCTGGAGTGCCTCTTCCGGGACACCGAGGGCGTACGAGCAGTACTTC. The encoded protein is CAWSASSGTPRAYEQYF.

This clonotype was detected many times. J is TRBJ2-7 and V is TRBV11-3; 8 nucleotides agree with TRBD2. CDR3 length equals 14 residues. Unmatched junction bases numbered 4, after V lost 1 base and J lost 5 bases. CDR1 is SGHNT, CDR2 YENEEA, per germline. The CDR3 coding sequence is TGTGCCAGCAGCTTAGGCGGGAGGTACCACGAGCAGTACTTC. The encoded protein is CASSLGGRYHEQYF.

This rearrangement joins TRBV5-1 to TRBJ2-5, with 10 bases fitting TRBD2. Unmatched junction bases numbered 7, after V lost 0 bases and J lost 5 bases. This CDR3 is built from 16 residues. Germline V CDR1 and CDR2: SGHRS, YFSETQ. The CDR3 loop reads CASSLAPGAGGETQYF. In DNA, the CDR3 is TGCGCCAGCAGCTTGGCCCCCGGAGCGGGGGGGGAGACCCAGTACTTC.

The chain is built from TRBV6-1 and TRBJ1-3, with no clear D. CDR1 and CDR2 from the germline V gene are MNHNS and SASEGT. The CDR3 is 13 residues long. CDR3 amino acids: CASSGLTGNTIYF. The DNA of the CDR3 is TGTGCGAGCTCGGGGTTGACTGGAAACACCATATATTTT.

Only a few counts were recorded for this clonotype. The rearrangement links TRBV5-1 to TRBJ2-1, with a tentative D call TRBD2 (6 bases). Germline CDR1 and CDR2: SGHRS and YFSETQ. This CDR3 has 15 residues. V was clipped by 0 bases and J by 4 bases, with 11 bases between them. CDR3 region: CASSLVGGNYNEQFF. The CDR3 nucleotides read TGCGCCAGCAGCTTGGTTGGGGGGAATTACAATGAGCAGTTCTTC. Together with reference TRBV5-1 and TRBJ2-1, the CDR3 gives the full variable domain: KAGVTQTPRYLIKTRGQQVTLSCSPISGHRSVSWYQQTPGQGLQFLFEYFSETQRNKGNFPGRFSGRQFSNSRSEMNVSTLELGDSALYLCASSLVGGNYNEQFFGPGTRLTVL.

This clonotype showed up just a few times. For the CDR3, the DNA is TGTGCCACCAGTGGTAGTACTACAGGGGGCGCCGATGAGCAGTTCTTC. Translating it yields CATSGSTTGGADEQFF. This chain connects TRBV24-1 to TRBJ2-1; 9 nucleotides align to TRBD1. Germline CDR1 KGHDR, CDR2 SFDVKD. With 5 bases clipped from V and 8 bases from J, the junction kept 12 bases outside the gene matches. The CDR3 loop spans 16 amino acids.

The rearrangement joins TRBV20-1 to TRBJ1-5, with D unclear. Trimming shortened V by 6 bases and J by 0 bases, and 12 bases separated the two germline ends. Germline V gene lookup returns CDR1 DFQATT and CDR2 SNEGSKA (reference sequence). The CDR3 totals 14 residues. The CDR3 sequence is CSALQTSSNQPQHF. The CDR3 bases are TGCAGTGCATTACAGACCTCTAGCAATCAGCCCCAGCATTTT.

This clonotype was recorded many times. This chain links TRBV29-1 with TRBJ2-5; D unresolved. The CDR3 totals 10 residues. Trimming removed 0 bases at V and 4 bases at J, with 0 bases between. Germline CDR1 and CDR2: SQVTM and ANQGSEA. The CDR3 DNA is TGCAGCGTTGAAGAAGAGACCCAGTACTTC. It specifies CSVEEETQYF.

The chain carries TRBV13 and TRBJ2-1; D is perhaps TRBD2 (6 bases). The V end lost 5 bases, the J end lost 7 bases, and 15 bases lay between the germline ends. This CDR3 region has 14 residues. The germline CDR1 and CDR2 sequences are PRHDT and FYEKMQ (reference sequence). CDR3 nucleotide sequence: TGTGCCAGCAGCCCCCGGAGGGGTTCGAATGAGCAGTTCTTC. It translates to CASSPRRGSNEQFF.

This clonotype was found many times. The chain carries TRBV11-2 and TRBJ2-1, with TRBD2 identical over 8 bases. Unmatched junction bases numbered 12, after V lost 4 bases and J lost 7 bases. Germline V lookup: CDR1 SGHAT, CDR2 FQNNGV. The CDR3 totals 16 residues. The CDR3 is CASSSPGGRGWNEQFF. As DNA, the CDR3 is TGTGCCAGCAGCTCCCCGGGGGGGAGAGGATGGAATGAGCAGTTCTTC.

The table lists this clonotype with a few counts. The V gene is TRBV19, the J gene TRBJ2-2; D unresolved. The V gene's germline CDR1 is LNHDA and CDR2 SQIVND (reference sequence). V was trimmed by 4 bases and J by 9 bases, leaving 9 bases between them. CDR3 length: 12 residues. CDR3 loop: CASSTVSRELFF. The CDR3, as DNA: TGTGCCAGTAGTACGGTATCCCGGGAGCTGTTTTTT.

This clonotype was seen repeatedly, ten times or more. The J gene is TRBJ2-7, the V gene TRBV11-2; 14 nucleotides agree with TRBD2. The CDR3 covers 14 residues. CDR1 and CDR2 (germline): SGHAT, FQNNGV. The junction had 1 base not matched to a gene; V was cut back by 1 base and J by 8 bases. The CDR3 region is CASSLGTSGRKQYF. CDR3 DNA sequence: TGTGCCAGCAGCTTAGGGACTAGCGGGAGGAAGCAGTACTTC.